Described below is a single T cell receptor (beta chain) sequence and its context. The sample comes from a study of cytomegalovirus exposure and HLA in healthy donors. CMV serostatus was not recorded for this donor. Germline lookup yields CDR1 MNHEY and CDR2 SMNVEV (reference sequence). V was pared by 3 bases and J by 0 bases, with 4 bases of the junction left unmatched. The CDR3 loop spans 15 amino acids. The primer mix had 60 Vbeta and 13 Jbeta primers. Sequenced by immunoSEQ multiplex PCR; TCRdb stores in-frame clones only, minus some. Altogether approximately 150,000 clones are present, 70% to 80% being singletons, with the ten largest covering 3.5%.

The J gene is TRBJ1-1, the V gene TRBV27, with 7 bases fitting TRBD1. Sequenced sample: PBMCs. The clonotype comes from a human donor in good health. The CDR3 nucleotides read TGTGCCAGCAGTTTGACACAGGGGTTGAACACTGAAGCTTTCTTT. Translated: CASSLTQGLNTEAFF.